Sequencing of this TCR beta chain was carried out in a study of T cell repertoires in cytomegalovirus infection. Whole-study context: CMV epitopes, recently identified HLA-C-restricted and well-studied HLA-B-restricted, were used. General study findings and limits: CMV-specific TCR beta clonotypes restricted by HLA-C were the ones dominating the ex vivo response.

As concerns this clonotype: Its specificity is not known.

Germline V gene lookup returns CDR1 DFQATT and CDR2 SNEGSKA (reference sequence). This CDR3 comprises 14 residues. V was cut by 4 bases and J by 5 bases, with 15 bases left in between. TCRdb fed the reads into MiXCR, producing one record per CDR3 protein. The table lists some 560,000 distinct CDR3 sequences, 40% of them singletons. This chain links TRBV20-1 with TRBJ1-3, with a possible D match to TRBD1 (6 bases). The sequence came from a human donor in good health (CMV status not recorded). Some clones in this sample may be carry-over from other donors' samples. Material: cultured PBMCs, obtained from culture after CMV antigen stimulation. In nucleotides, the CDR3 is TGCAGTGCTAACCCTCGGGGGGCTAGAAACACCATATATTTT. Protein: CSANPRGARNTIYF.